Listed below are T cell receptor beta chains from one sample, sequenced in a study of blood T cells in healthy people across ages. Using its own MiXCR run on the 5' RACE reads, TCRdb lists one record per CDR3 protein. The data show approximately 600,000 distinct CDR3 sequences, with roughly 58% seen just once and 30% to 45% held by the top ten. The sequenced sample was blood. The receptors originated from a man aged 60 to 75 in good health. Both conserved end residues are part of each CDR3. D genes are given only for firm matches. Clone sizes are given selectively: once, few, many, or a class where the clone is expanded.

clone size	V gene	D gene	J gene	CDR3 DNA	CDR3 protein
.	TRBV7-9	TRBD1	TRBJ1-4	TGTGCCAGCAGCACAGGACAGGGACGAGAAAAACTGTTTTTT	CASSTGQGREKLFF
once	TRBV2	.	TRBJ2-7	TGTGCCACCCTGAGCCAGGGAACACCCTACGAGCAGTACTTC	CATLSQGTPYEQYF
few	TRBV28	.	TRBJ2-5	TGTGCCAGCAGCTCCGAAACCCGGGCCCCCTTGGCCCAGTACTTC	CASSSETRAPLAQYF
.	TRBV11-2	.	TRBJ2-1	TGTGCCAGCAGCTTCGATGCGGGATACAATGAGCAGTTCTTC	CASSFDAGYNEQFF
.	TRBV14	.	TRBJ2-3	TGTGCCAGCAGCCAAGGATGGGGACTGGACACAGATACGCAGTATTTT	CASSQGWGLDTDTQYF
.	TRBV9	.	TRBJ2-3	TGTGCCAGCAGCGTAGGAGGGGCCGGCCCCACAGATACGCAGTATTTT	CASSVGGAGPTDTQYF
.	TRBV7-9	.	TRBJ2-1	TGTGTCAGCAGTCCCCTCCTAGGGGGGTACAATGAGCAGTTCTTC	CVSSPLLGGYNEQFF
few	TRBV7-2	.	TRBJ1-2	TGTGCCAGCAGCTTAGGTACGGGGCTCTATGGCTACACCTTC	CASSLGTGLYGYTF
.	TRBV20-1	.	TRBJ2-3	TGCAGTGCTATCAGGGGAAGCACAGTTACGCAGTATTTT	CSAIRGSTVTQYF
many	TRBV10-3	TRBD2	TRBJ2-3	TGTGCCATCACGGTAGCGGGGACGGATACGCAGTATTTT	CAITVAGTDTQYF
.	TRBV6-1	.	TRBJ2-4	TGTGCCAGCACCCTGAATACGATAGAGGCCAAAAACATTCAGTACTTC	CASTLNTIEAKNIQYF
.	TRBV7-9	.	TRBJ1-2	TGTGCCAGCAGCCCAGGAGGGGGTTATAACTATGGCTACACCTTC	CASSPGGGYNYGYTF
.	TRBV4-2	.	TRBJ1-1	TGTGCCAGCAGCCAACCTGACAGGAACACTGAAGCTTTCTTT	CASSQPDRNTEAFF
.	TRBV6-5	.	TRBJ2-5	TGTGCCAGCAGCAGGGGCCCCTTGGAGACCCAGTACTTC	CASSRGPLETQYF
once	TRBV21-1	.	TRBJ1-2	TGTGCCAGCAGCCCCCTCCGGGCCCTAGACACCTTC	CASSPLRALDTF
few	TRBV24-1	.	TRBJ2-1	TGTGCCACGGCCCAGGGAGAGGGGAACAATGAGCAGTTCTTC	CATAQGEGNNEQFF
.	TRBV29-1	TRBD1	TRBJ2-3	TGCAGCTCGGGACAGGATGCAGATACGCAGTATTTT	CSSGQDADTQYF
.	TRBV11-2	.	TRBJ2-1	TGTGCCAGCAGCTCCACAGGGATTGGTGAGCAGTTCTTC	CASSSTGIGEQFF
.	TRBV7-2	TRBD2	TRBJ2-7	TGTGCCAGCAGCAGCAGCGGGGCCAGCTCCTACGAGCAGTACTTC	CASSSSGASSYEQYF
.	TRBV10-3	TRBD2	TRBJ2-7	TGTGCCATCAGTGATCCTAGCGGGGGGGCCCACGAGCAGTACTTC	CAISDPSGGAHEQYF
.	TRBV29-1	.	TRBJ2-6	TGCAGCGTTGAGGGCCATAGGAGCTCTGGGGCCAACGTCCTGACTTTC	CSVEGHRSSGANVLTF
few	TRBV29-1	.	TRBJ2-7	TGCAGCGTTGCCCGAACCTACGAGCAGTACTTC	CSVARTYEQYF
.	TRBV20-1	.	TRBJ1-5	TGCAGTGCTAGAGATCGCGCAGAATATCAGCCCCAGCATTTT	CSARDRAEYQPQHF
.	TRBV5-1	TRBD2	TRBJ2-5	TGCGCCAGCAGCTTGGATGGGACTAGATCCGATGAGCAGTACTTC	CASSLDGTRSDEQYF
.	TRBV3-1	.	TRBJ2-3	TGTGCCAGCAGCCAAGGTTTGAGTACTAGCACAGATACGCAGTATTTT	CASSQGLSTSTDTQYF
many	TRBV7-2	TRBD2	TRBJ2-1	TGTGCCAGCAGCTTAGTGGGGGGGGCCTACAATGAGCAGTTCTTC	CASSLVGGAYNEQFF
.	TRBV3-1	.	TRBJ2-3	TGTGCCAGCAGCCCGACAGACGGAGATACGCAGTATTTT	CASSPTDGDTQYF
.	TRBV25-1	.	TRBJ1-4	TGTGCCAGCAGTGAATACGGCGGGGGGTATGAAAAACTGTTTTTT	CASSEYGGGYEKLFF
.	TRBV6-5	.	TRBJ2-5	TGTGCCAGCAGTTACAGGGAAGGTGAGCAGTACTTC	CASSYREGEQYF
.	TRBV25-1	.	TRBJ2-5	TGTGCCAGCAGTGTAGGGCGAGCGGTACAAGAGACCCAGTACTTC	CASSVGRAVQETQYF
.	TRBV12-3/TRBV12-4	TRBD2	TRBJ2-7	TGTGCCATCCCCGGGACTAGCGTCGACGAGCAGTACTTC	CAIPGTSVDEQYF
.	TRBV6-6	.	TRBJ1-4	TGTGCCAGCAGACCGACGGCCGGAGGGGAAAAACTGTTTTTT	CASRPTAGGEKLFF
.	TRBV28	.	TRBJ1-1	TGTGCCAGCAGTTCCGACCCGTCGGGGCGTGAAGCTTTCTTT	CASSSDPSGREAFF
.	TRBV10-3	.	TRBJ2-2	TGTGCCATCAGCACCTCGAGAACTGCGAACACCGGGGAGCTGTTTTTT	CAISTSRTANTGELFF
.	TRBV10-3	.	TRBJ2-7	TGTGCCATCAGTGAGTCGGGGCGGGACGAGCAGTACTTC	CAISESGRDEQYF
many	TRBV6-6	TRBD2	TRBJ2-1	TGTGCCAGCACGCTGGCTAGCGGGTACAATGAGCAGTTCTTC	CASTLASGYNEQFF
.	TRBV4-1	TRBD2	TRBJ2-1	TGCGCCAGCAGCCAGAGACTAGCGATCGATGAGCAGTTCTTC	CASSQRLAIDEQFF
.	TRBV7-4	TRBD1	TRBJ2-7	TGTGTCAGCAGCCACACGTCAGGACAGGGGATGTACGAGCAGTACTTC	CVSSHTSGQGMYEQYF
few	TRBV10-3	TRBD2	TRBJ2-5	TGTGCCATCAGTGCCGGGAGGGAGACCCAGTACTTC	CAISAGRETQYF
once	TRBV10-3	TRBD2	TRBJ2-5	TGTGCCATCAGTGCTACCTCGGGGGGGCGGGAGACCCAGTACTTC	CAISATSGGRETQYF
few	TRBV4-1	.	TRBJ2-7	TGCGCCAGCAGCCAAATGGAACTCCCTTACTACGAGCAGTACTTC	CASSQMELPYYEQYF
.	TRBV20-1	TRBD2	TRBJ2-1	TGCAGTGGTAATAGCGGGGGGGCCGGGGGTGAGCAGTTCTTC	CSGNSGGAGGEQFF
.	TRBV5-5	.	TRBJ2-7	TGTGCCAGCAGCCCAGGGGCCCATAAGGAGCAGTACTTC	CASSPGAHKEQYF
.	TRBV6-2/TRBV6-3	TRBD1	TRBJ1-5	TGTGCCAGCAGTTCCGACAGGGGACATTATAGCAATCAGCCCCAGCATTTT	CASSSDRGHYSNQPQHF
few	TRBV11-3	.	TRBJ2-1	TGTGCCAGCAGCTTAGACTCCGGGAACGCCTACAATGAGCAGTTCTTC	CASSLDSGNAYNEQFF
.	TRBV7-9	.	TRBJ2-5	TGTGCCAGCAGCTTAGGGGGCCCCGCGGGGTCCCAAGAGACCCAGTACTTC	CASSLGGPAGSQETQYF
.	TRBV6-5	.	TRBJ2-5	TGTGCCAGCAGCCAATCAGGGACTTTCGGGCAGACCCAGTACTTC	CASSQSGTFGQTQYF
.	TRBV12-3/TRBV12-4	.	TRBJ2-3	TGTGCCAGCAGTTTAGACCTAGCGAGGGACGGGTCAGATACGCAGTATTTT	CASSLDLARDGSDTQYF
.	TRBV4-1	.	TRBJ1-5	TGCGCCAGCAGCCAAGGTACAGGGTACAATCAGCCCCAGCATTTT	CASSQGTGYNQPQHF
.	TRBV10-1	.	TRBJ2-7	TGCGCCAGCAGGACAAGGGAGAGCGAGACCGGGGGCGAGTGTAACGAGCAGTACTTC	CASRTRESETGGECNEQYF
.	TRBV3-1	.	TRBJ1-2	TGTGCCAGCAGCCCAATGACAGGAGCAGTCGATGGCTACACCTTC	CASSPMTGAVDGYTF
.	TRBV6-6	TRBD2	TRBJ2-7	TGTGCCAGCAGTTACTCGAAGCGGGGTCACTCCTACGAGCAGTACTTC	CASSYSKRGHSYEQYF
.	TRBV7-9	.	TRBJ2-2	TGTGCCAGCTCGCCCGGGACTTCCACCGGGGAGCTGTTTTTT	CASSPGTSTGELFF
few	TRBV10-3	TRBD1	TRBJ2-6	TGTGCCATCAGGGCGGACAGGGATGGTACCAACGTCCTGACTTTC	CAIRADRDGTNVLTF
many	TRBV20-1	.	TRBJ2-5	TGCAGTGCTAGCACTGGCGAGACCCAGTACTTC	CSASTGETQYF
.	TRBV6-6	TRBD2	TRBJ2-7	TGTGCCAGCAGTCAAGGTTGGGGGGGCGAGCAGTACTTC	CASSQGWGGEQYF
.	TRBV4-2	.	TRBJ2-7	TGTGCCAGCAGCCAAGATTGGCGGGACGGAGGCTTAGACTCCTACGAGCAGTACTTC	CASSQDWRDGGLDSYEQYF
.	TRBV18	TRBD1	TRBJ2-4	TGTGCCAGCTCACCGAGACAGGGACCCGGAAACATTCAGTACTTC	CASSPRQGPGNIQYF
.	TRBV11-2	TRBD1	TRBJ1-6	TGTGCCAGCAGCTTATGGGTGGACAGGGGACGGACGGGCCGTTCACCCCTCCACTTT	CASSLWVDRGRTGRSPLHF